The 10 T cell receptor beta chains presented below share a single source sample, sequenced in a study of blood T cell repertoires in COVID-19. Libraries were prepared by immunoSEQ multiplex PCR; TCRdb keeps only in-frame clonotypes and omits some of them. The sample records roughly 330,000 clones, 80% to 90% being singletons. What was sequenced was peripheral blood. The receptors here all came from a man between 18 and 29 years old who had recovered from COVID-19.

The chain combines TRBV6-4 with TRBJ1-2, with D uncertain. This CDR3 is 14 amino acids long. Germline loops: CDR1 MRHNA, CDR2 SNTAGT. The V and J ends lost 0 bases and 4 bases respectively, with 9 bases between them. CDR3 in amino acids: CASSDSIAVYGYTF. The CDR3 nucleotides are TGTGCCAGCAGTGACTCGATAGCGGTCTATGGCTACACCTTC.

V and J are TRBV19 and TRBJ2-3; 10 nucleotides agree with TRBD2. This CDR3 has 16 amino acids. After removal of 5 bases from V and 0 bases from J, the junction contained 5 bases not matched to a gene. Germline-derived CDR1 and CDR2 are LNHDA and SQIVND (reference sequence). CDR3 DNA: TGTGCCAGTAGTGCAACTAGCGGGATTAGCACAGATACGCAGTATTTT. Its translation: CASSATSGISTDTQYF. The full variable domain, with the rest looked up from reference TRBV19 and TRBJ2-3, is DGGITQSPKYLFRKEGQNVTLSCEQNLNHDAMYWYRQDPGQGLRLIYYSQIVNDFQKGDIAEGYSVSREKKESFPLTVTSAQKNPTAFYLCASSATSGISTDTQYFGPGTRLTVL.

The genes are TRBV7-9 and TRBJ2-7, with 7 bases identical to TRBD2. Germline V CDR1 and CDR2: SEHNR, FQNEAQ (reference sequence). Trimming took 5 bases from V and 0 from J; bases not matched to a gene: 13. The CDR3 extends over 17 amino acids. CDR3 DNA sequence: TGTGCCAGCAGCCTCTCCCGCCCCCTAGCGGCCTCCTACGAGCAGTACTTC. This sequence encodes CASSLSRPLAASYEQYF.

A single count supports this clone. Other DNA variants within this sample encode the same CDR3. The CDR3 nucleotides read TGCGCCAGCAGTTTAGGACAGAACACCGGGGAGCTGTTTTTT. Translated: CASSLGQNTGELFF. This chain links TRBV5-1 with TRBJ2-2; D might be TRBD1 (5 bases). Trimming pared 5 bases from V and 1 base from J, leaving 9 bases between. The CDR3 covers 14 residues. Germline V lookup: CDR1 SGHRS, CDR2 YFSETQ.

As to this clone: The same CDR3 can be traced to other DNA sequences in this sample. The V and J genes are TRBV14 and TRBJ1-2; no clear D gene. The CDR3 covers 13 residues. The V end lost 0 bases, the J end lost 4 bases, and 6 bases lay between the germline ends. The germline V gene has CDR1 SGHDN and CDR2 FVKESK. The CDR3 DNA is TGTGCCAGCAGCCAAGATCCTTCCTATGGCTACACCTTC. It yields the protein CASSQDPSYGYTF.

In DNA form, the CDR3 reads TGTGCCAGCTCCCAGGGAACAGGGACAGCCTCTGGAAACACCATATATTTT. Its protein product is CASSQGTGTASGNTIYF. V is TRBV18 and J is TRBJ1-3, with 7 nucleotides matching TRBD1. Germline CDR1 KGHSH, CDR2 LQKENI. V gave up 6 bases and J gave up 0 bases; unmatched junction bases: 11. CDR3 length: 17 residues.

The J gene is TRBJ1-2, the V gene TRBV6-5; the match to TRBD1 covers 7 bases. CDR1 and CDR2 (germline): MNHEY, SVGAGI. There are 11 residues in the CDR3. Trimming took 6 bases from V and 5 from J; bases not matched to a gene: 0. For the CDR3, the DNA is TGTGCCAGCAGGACAGGGTATGGCTACACCTTC. Translating gives CASRTGYGYTF.

The J gene is TRBJ1-2, the V gene TRBV13; 8 nucleotides align to TRBD1. Per the germline V gene, CDR1 is PRHDT and CDR2 is FYEKMQ (reference sequence). The length of the CDR3 is 15 residues. V gave up 5 bases and J gave up 5 bases; unmatched junction bases: 10. The CDR3 sequence: CASSPDRQGYYGYTF. CDR3 nucleotides: TGTGCCAGCAGCCCCGACCGACAGGGGTATTATGGCTACACCTTC.

Comments on this clone: Other nucleotide sequences from this sample produce the same CDR3. The chain is built from TRBV18 and TRBJ2-7, with TRBD1 matching over 8 bases. Germline values: CDR1 KGHSH, CDR2 LQKENI. With V trimmed by 3 bases and J by 0 bases, 4 bases remained unmatched. CDR3 length: 15 amino acids. In DNA, the CDR3 is TGTGCCAGCTCACCCCGGACAGGGAGCTCCTACGAGCAGTACTTC. Translated: CASSPRTGSSYEQYF.

The chain recombines TRBV6-1 with TRBJ1-4, with 8 nucleotides matching TRBD1. Germline loops: CDR1 MNHNS, CDR2 SASEGT. The V segment lost 3 bases and the J segment 2 bases; nucleotides outside the gene matches: 5. This CDR3 region has 16 residues. In DNA form, the CDR3 reads TGTGCCAGCAGTGATTCGGACAGGGAGACTAATGAAAAACTGTTTTTT. Translation: CASSDSDRETNEKLFF.